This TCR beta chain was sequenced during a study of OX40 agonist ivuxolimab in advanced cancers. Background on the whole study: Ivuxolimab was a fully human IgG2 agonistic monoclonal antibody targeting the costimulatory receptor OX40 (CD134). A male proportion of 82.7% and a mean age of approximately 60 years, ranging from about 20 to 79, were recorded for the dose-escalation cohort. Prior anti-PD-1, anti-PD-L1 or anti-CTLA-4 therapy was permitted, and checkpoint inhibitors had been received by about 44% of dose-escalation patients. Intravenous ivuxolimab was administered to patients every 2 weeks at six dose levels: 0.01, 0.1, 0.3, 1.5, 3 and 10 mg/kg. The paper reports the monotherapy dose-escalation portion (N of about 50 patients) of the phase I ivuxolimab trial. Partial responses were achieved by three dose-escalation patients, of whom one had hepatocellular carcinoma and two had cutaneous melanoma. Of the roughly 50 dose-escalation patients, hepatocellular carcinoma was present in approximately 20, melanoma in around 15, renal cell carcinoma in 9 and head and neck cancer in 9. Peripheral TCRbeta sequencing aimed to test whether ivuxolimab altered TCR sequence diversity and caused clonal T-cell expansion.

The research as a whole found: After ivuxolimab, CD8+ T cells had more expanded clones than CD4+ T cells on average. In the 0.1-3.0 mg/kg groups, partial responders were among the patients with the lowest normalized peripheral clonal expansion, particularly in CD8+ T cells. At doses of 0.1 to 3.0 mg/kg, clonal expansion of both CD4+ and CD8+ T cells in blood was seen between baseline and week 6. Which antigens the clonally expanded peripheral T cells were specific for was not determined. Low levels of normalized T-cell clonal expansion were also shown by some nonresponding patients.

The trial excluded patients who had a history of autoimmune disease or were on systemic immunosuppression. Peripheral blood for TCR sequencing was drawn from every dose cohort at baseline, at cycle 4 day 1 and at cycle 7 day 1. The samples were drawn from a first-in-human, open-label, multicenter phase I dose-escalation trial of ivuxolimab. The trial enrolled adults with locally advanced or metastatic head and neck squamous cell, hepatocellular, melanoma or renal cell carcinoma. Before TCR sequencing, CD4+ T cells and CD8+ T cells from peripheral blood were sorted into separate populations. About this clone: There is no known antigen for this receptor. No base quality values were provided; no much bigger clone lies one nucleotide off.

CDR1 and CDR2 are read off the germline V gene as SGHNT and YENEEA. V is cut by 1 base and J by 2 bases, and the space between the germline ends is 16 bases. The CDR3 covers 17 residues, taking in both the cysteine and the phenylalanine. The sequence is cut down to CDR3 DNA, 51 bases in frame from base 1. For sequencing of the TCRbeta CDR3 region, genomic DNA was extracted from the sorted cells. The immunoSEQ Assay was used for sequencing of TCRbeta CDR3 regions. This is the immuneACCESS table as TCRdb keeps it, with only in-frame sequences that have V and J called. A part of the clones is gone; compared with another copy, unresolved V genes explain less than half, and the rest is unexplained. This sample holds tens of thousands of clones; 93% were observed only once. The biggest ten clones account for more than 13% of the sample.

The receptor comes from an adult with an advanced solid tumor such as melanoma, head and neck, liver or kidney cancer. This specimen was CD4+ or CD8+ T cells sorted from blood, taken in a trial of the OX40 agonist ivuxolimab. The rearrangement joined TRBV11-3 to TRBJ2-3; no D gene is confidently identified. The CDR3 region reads CASSLGPARTSTDTQYF. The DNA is TGTGCCAGCAGCTTAGGCCCCGCTCGCACCTCCACAGATACGCAGTATTTT.